Following are 19 T cell receptor beta chains from one sample sequenced in a study of T cells in localized non-small cell lung cancer. Clones were read by immunoSEQ multiplex PCR, and TCRdb kept only the in-frame ones, dropping some. The sample includes tens of thousands of clones, around 83% of them seen just once. Sequencing used peripheral blood, obtained before any cancer treatment. The source is a female donor of 60 years or more with stage II squamous cell lung carcinoma.

This chain connects TRBV5-1 to TRBJ1-3; D is undetermined. V was cut by 7 bases and J by 2 bases, with 10 bases left in between. CDR1 is SGHRS and CDR2 is YFSETQ in the germline V gene. There are 13 residues in the CDR3. The CDR3 bases are TGCGCCAGCCGAAAACAGACTGGAAACACCATATATTTT. Residues: CASRKQTGNTIYF.

The chain is built from TRBV4-3 and TRBJ1-2, with TRBD1 matching 10 bases. V lost 1 base, J lost 0 bases, and 2 bases stayed unmatched. Germline assignment: CDR1 LGHNA and CDR2 YSLEER. The length of the CDR3 is 16 residues. The DNA for the CDR3 is TGCGCCAGCAGCCAAGGGGGGACAGGGGCTAACTATGGCTACACCTTC. It encodes CASSQGGTGANYGYTF.

The V call is TRBV14, the J call TRBJ1-3; no clear D. There are 12 residues in the CDR3. Germline lookup yields CDR1 SGHDN and CDR2 FVKESK. With 1 base removed from V and 5 bases from J, the gap between germline ends came to 3 bases. The CDR3 loop is CASSQGRNTIYF. As DNA, the CDR3 is TGTGCCAGCAGCCAAGGGAGAAACACCATATATTTT.

The chain is built from TRBV6-4 and TRBJ2-1; 10 bases align to TRBD2. CDR1 and CDR2 from the germline V gene are MRHNA and SNTAGT. With 8 bases clipped from V and 6 bases from J, the junction kept 10 bases outside the gene matches. The CDR3 consists of 15 residues. The CDR3 nucleotides read TGTGCCAGCCGGGAACAGAGCGGGGGGGCCAATGAGCAGTTCTTC. It translates to CASREQSGGANEQFF.

The chain links TRBV7-2 to TRBJ2-7; D is unresolved. Between the trimmed V and J ends, which lost 4 bases and 4 bases, there was a span of 8 bases. The CDR3 consists of 12 residues. The germline V gene has CDR1 SGHTA and CDR2 FQGNSA. CDR3 sequence (DNA): TGTGCCAGCAGCTCTACCCCGTACGAGCAGTACTTC. This sequence encodes CASSSTPYEQYF.

The chain is built from TRBV19 and TRBJ1-5; D is undetermined. Germline CDR1 LNHDA, CDR2 SQIVND (reference sequence). The V end was cut by 0 bases, the J end by 9 bases, with 9 bases between. The CDR3 runs to 13 residues. The CDR3 DNA is TGTGCCAGTAGTATAGAGGCCCCTCGGCCCCAGCATTTT. It codes for CASSIEAPRPQHF.

This chain uses TRBV11-2 with TRBJ2-1, with 8 bases aligning to TRBD2. CDR3 size: 17 residues. V gave up 0 bases and J gave up 3 bases; unmatched junction bases: 7. Germline lookup yields CDR1 SGHAT and CDR2 FQNNGV. CDR3 DNA sequence: TGTGCCAGCAGCTTAGATCGAGTAGCGGGGTTCTACAATGAGCAGTTCTTC. Translated: CASSLDRVAGFYNEQFF.

The chain combines TRBV5-1 with TRBJ1-1; D is unresolved. Looked up from germline, CDR1 is SGHRS and CDR2 is YFSETQ. Trimming removed 4 bases from V and 5 bases from J, with 15 bases in between. This CDR3 is built from 14 residues. The CDR3 region is CASSPPREATEAFF. The CDR3 nucleotides are TGCGCCAGCAGCCCCCCCCGGGAGGCGACTGAAGCTTTCTTT.

The J gene is TRBJ2-1, the V gene TRBV19; D is uncertain. Germline V CDR1 and CDR2: LNHDA, SQIVND (reference sequence). The CDR3 runs to 15 residues. The germline V and J ends were trimmed by 7 bases and 0 bases, with 13 bases remaining between them. CDR3 loop: CASTWTGSSYNEQFF. The CDR3 DNA sequence: TGTGCCAGTACCTGGACCGGAAGCTCCTACAATGAGCAGTTCTTC. Full variable domain (rest looked up from reference TRBV19 and TRBJ2-1): DGGITQSPKYLFRKEGQNVTLSCEQNLNHDAMYWYRQDPGQGLRLIYYSQIVNDFQKGDIAEGYSVSREKKESFPLTVTSAQKNPTAFYLCASTWTGSSYNEQFFGPGTRLTVL.

The J gene is TRBJ1-5, the V gene TRBV6-6; TRBD1 aligns across 9 bases. Germline V lookup: CDR1 MNHNY, CDR2 SVGAGI (reference sequence). V shed 4 bases, J shed 0 bases, and the junction held 1 base outside the gene matches. CDR3 length: 15 residues. The CDR3 loop reads CASSSGQGSNQPQHF. The CDR3 region has the DNA TGTGCCAGCAGTTCGGGACAGGGTAGCAATCAGCCCCAGCATTTT.

The rearrangement links TRBV7-2 to TRBJ1-4; 8 bases agree with TRBD1. The CDR3 spans 15 residues. Germline assignment: CDR1 SGHTA and CDR2 FQGNSA. Losses at the gene ends were 1 base for V and 8 bases for J; bases not matched to a gene: 6. CDR3 amino acids: CASSLVQGEGEKLFF. CDR3 coding DNA: TGTGCCAGCAGCTTAGTACAGGGGGAAGGGGAAAAACTGTTTTTT.

The V gene is TRBV19, the J gene TRBJ2-1; 15 bases align to TRBD2. Germline V gene lookup returns CDR1 LNHDA and CDR2 SQIVND (reference sequence). Germline trimming cut 5 bases from V and 6 bases from J; bases unmatched to any gene: 5. The CDR3 sequence is 16 residues long. CDR3 amino acids: CASSRTSGGASNEQFF. CDR3 sequence (DNA): TGTGCCAGTAGTCGGACTAGCGGGGGGGCGTCCAATGAGCAGTTCTTC. The full variable domain, its missing parts supplied by reference TRBV19 and TRBJ2-1, is DGGITQSPKYLFRKEGQNVTLSCEQNLNHDAMYWYRQDPGQGLRLIYYSQIVNDFQKGDIAEGYSVSREKKESFPLTVTSAQKNPTAFYLCASSRTSGGASNEQFFGPGTRLTVL.

This chain joins TRBV5-4 and TRBJ2-5; TRBD2 agrees at 11 bases. The CDR3 sequence is 15 residues long. Germline trimming cut 6 bases from V and 3 bases from J; bases unmatched to any gene: 7. Germline CDR1 SGHNT, CDR2 YYREEE (reference sequence). The DNA of the CDR3 is TGTGCCAGCATCAATAGCGGGGGGGCGAAAGAGACCCAGTACTTC. The encoded protein is CASINSGGAKETQYF.

The gene calls are TRBV7-2 and TRBJ2-1; 13 bases map to TRBD2. This CDR3 has 14 amino acids. The V and J ends lost 5 bases and 9 bases, in that order; junction bases with no gene match: 4. Germline V CDR1 and CDR2: SGHTA, FQGNSA. Here the CDR3 DNA reads TGTGCCAGCAGCCCGACTAGCGGGGGGTCTGAGCAGTTCTTC. This sequence encodes CASSPTSGGSEQFF. The full variable domain, completed using reference TRBV7-2 and TRBJ2-1, is GAGVSQSPSNKVTEKGKDVELRCDPISGHTALYWYRQSLGQGLEFLIYFQGNSAPDKSGLPSDRFSAERTGGSVSTLTIQRTQQEDSAVYLCASSPTSGGSEQFFGPGTRLTVL.

J is TRBJ2-7 and V is TRBV6-1; TRBD2 might be the D (6 bases). The V end lost 6 bases, the J end lost 2 bases, and 11 bases lay between the germline ends. The CDR3 totals 13 residues. Germline V gene lookup returns CDR1 MNHNS and CDR2 SASEGT. The CDR3 DNA sequence: TGTGCCAGCAGCGTCGCGGGGACCTACGAGCAGTACTTC. Translating it yields CASSVAGTYEQYF.

The chain is built from TRBV29-1 and TRBJ2-7, with a tentative D call TRBD1 (5 bases). Germline V gene lookup returns CDR1 SQVTM and CDR2 ANQGSEA. The CDR3 is 13 amino acids. V was pared by 7 bases and J by 2 bases, with 15 bases between. Here the CDR3 DNA reads TGCAGCGCCGCCTCAGGGCGGACCTACGAGCAGTACTTC. Protein product: CSAASGRTYEQYF.

V gene TRBV4-1 combines with J gene TRBJ2-7, with D perhaps matching TRBD1 or TRBD2 (5 bases each). Looked up from germline, CDR1 is MGHRA and CDR2 is YSYEKL. Trimming pared 0 bases from V and 6 bases from J, leaving 12 bases between. The CDR3 spans 14 residues. The CDR3 loop is CASSQDLRGTEQYF. For the CDR3, the DNA is TGCGCCAGCAGCCAAGATCTCAGAGGGACCGAGCAGTACTTC.

CDR3 sequence reads: CASRLSGGAWETQYF. In DNA form, the CDR3 reads TGTGCCAGCAGACTGAGCGGGGGGGCCTGGGAGACCCAGTACTTC. This chain uses TRBV7-2 with TRBJ2-5; 10 positions agree with TRBD2. The CDR3 has 15 residues. CDR1 SGHTA and CDR2 FQGNSA come from the germline V gene. V shed 6 bases and J 5 bases; nucleotides not matched to a gene: 9.

The V gene is TRBV19, the J gene TRBJ1-5; tentative D call: TRBD1 (6 bases). Trimming cost V 2 bases and J 2 bases, with 13 bases left between them. Germline lookup yields CDR1 LNHDA and CDR2 SQIVND (reference sequence). The length of the CDR3 is 16 residues. The CDR3 DNA sequence: TGTGCCAGTAGTATAAAACCACAGGGAGGCAATCAGCCCCAGCATTTT. Translation gives CASSIKPQGGNQPQHF. The variable domain in full, completed from reference TRBV19 and TRBJ1-5, reads DGGITQSPKYLFRKEGQNVTLSCEQNLNHDAMYWYRQDPGQGLRLIYYSQIVNDFQKGDIAEGYSVSREKKESFPLTVTSAQKNPTAFYLCASSIKPQGGNQPQHFGDGTRLSIL.